These 4 T cell receptor beta chains share one sample of origin, sequenced in a study of cytomegalovirus exposure and HLA in healthy donors. Repertoires were generated with immunoSEQ multiplex PCR, while TCRdb's copy carries only in-frame clones and drops some. Of about 330,000 clones in the sample, 86% were seen once. Sequenced material: PBMCs. These receptors were taken from a woman aged 18-30 years in good health and CMV-seronegative.

As concerns this clone: The sample carries other DNA sequences with the same CDR3. The gene calls are TRBV11-3 and TRBJ2-1, with 9 bases matching TRBD2. The CDR3 is made up of 14 amino acids. Trimming removed 3 bases from V and 6 bases from J; junction bases left unmatched: 3. CDR1 and CDR2 (germline): SGHNT, YENEEA. The CDR3 DNA is TGTGCCAGCAGCTTGGGACTAGCTCCCAATGAGCAGTTCTTC. Its translation is CASSLGLAPNEQFF.

The rearrangement uses TRBV7-9 and TRBJ2-3; tentative D call: TRBD1 (5 bases). Deletions cut 1 base from V and 7 bases from J, with 15 bases between. This CDR3 comprises 15 residues. Looked up from germline, CDR1 is SEHNR and CDR2 is FQNEAQ (reference sequence). Here the CDR3 reads CASSLVDPGWNTQYF. The CDR3 DNA sequence: TGTGCCAGCAGCTTAGTGGACCCAGGGTGGAATACGCAGTATTTT.

The chain is built from TRBV14 and TRBJ2-1, with 8 bases that match TRBD2. The CDR3 is 16 amino acids. The germline CDR1 and CDR2 sequences are SGHDN and FVKESK. With 4 bases clipped from V and 7 bases from J, the junction kept 12 bases outside the gene matches. CDR3 protein: CASSPTGIAGRNEQFF. The DNA for the CDR3 is TGTGCCAGCAGCCCCACGGGTATAGCGGGACGGAATGAGCAGTTCTTC.

The V gene is TRBV29-1, the J gene TRBJ2-7; 9 bases line up with TRBD2. CDR3 length equals 13 residues. V lost 4 bases and J lost 7; bases outside the gene matches: 8. Germline V gene sequence: CDR1 SQVTM, CDR2 ANQGSEA. CDR3 protein: CSVVAGGPREQYF. The CDR3 DNA follows: TGCAGCGTTGTTGCGGGAGGGCCAAGGGAGCAGTACTTC.